This section outlines one T cell receptor beta chain sequence together with its context. Its antigen remains unknown. Germline loops: CDR1 SSHAT, CDR2 FNYEAQ (reference sequence). This CDR3 is 18 amino acids long. Trimming at V came to 5 bases and at J to 2 bases, leaving 16 bases not matched to a gene. This sample is drawn from a study of somatic mutations in cytotoxic T cells in rheumatoid arthritis. Study-wide results and caveats: The largest CD8+ clone made up over 20% of CD8+ cells in about an eighth of the 65 patients.

Once isolated by positive magnetic bead selection, the CD4+ and CD8+ cells had their purity checked by flow cytometry. Data came from immunoSEQ multiplex PCR; TCRdb stores just in-frame clones and leaves some out. This sample has some 11,000 clones; roughly 74% occur once, and the top ten carry around 40%. The chain uses TRBV7-7 and TRBJ2-3; 7 nucleotides agree with TRBD1. The sequenced sample consisted of CD8+ T cells sorted from blood. The clonotype comes from an adult with rheumatoid arthritis. CDR3 DNA sequence: TGTGCCAGCAGCCAACTCCCCTACAGGGGTAATAACACAGATACGCAGTATTTT. This gives the protein CASSQLPYRGNNTDTQYF.